This entry lists 5 T cell receptor beta chains sequenced from one sample in a study of control samples from healthy donors and cancer patients. Clones were sequenced by immunoSEQ multiplex PCR, and TCRdb holds only the in-frame ones, with some missing. Of about 150,000 clones in the sample, approximately 93% were seen once. Material: blood. All receptors come from a middle-aged man in good health.

The rearrangement uses TRBV21-1 and TRBJ2-3; the table's D call TRBD1 went unverified against the DNA. TRBV21-1 corresponds to a pseudogene. The CDR3 has 14 residues. CDR3 sequence: CASIRTPGTDTQYF. The CDR3 nucleotides are TGTGCCAGCATCAGGACACCAGGCACAGATACGCAGTATTTT.

This clone was counted a few times. This chain uses TRBV10-1 with TRBJ2-2, with a possible D match to TRBD1 (6 bases). Per the germline V gene, CDR1 is WNHNN and CDR2 is SYGVQD (reference sequence). CDR3 size: 14 residues. Trimming removed 4 bases from V and 5 bases from J, with 11 bases in between. The CDR3 nucleotides read TGCGCCAGCAGTGGTTTGGGGGCTACCGGGGAGCTGTTTTTT. Its protein is CASSGLGATGELFF.

The chain uses TRBV12-5 and TRBJ2-3; 11 bases agree with TRBD2. The V and J ends lost 1 base and 1 base, in that order; junction bases with no gene match: 4. The germline gives CDR1 LGHNT, CDR2 FRNRAP. The CDR3 spans 17 residues. The CDR3 DNA sequence: TGTGCTAGTGGTTTGGGAGGTAGCGGGGGGGGCACAGATACGCAGTATTTT. Amino acids: CASGLGGSGGGTDTQYF.

This chain links TRBV19 with TRBJ2-1; a weak D match, TRBD2 (6 bases). V shed 7 bases and J shed 9 bases, with 16 bases lying between them. Germline values: CDR1 LNHDA, CDR2 SQIVND (reference sequence). CDR3 length equals 13 residues. CDR3 region: CASTRRGAGEQFF. The CDR3 DNA reads TGTGCCAGTACCCGCCGCGGGGCTGGTGAGCAGTTCTTC.

The J gene is TRBJ2-7, the V gene TRBV29-1; 7 positions match TRBD1. Germline loops: CDR1 SQVTM, CDR2 ANQGSEA. With 3 bases clipped from V and 6 bases from J, the junction kept 5 bases outside the gene matches. There are 12 residues in the CDR3. CDR3 region: CSVETTGTEQYF. The CDR3, as DNA: TGCAGCGTTGAGACGACAGGGACCGAGCAGTACTTC.